This section outlines one T cell receptor beta chain sequence together with its context. Its cognate antigen is unknown. The data belong to a study of T cell responses to AZD1222 COVID-19 vaccine. Study summary: Doses given second, at about 4 or about 12 weeks, were pooled.

General study points: Most donors were white British, females outnumbered males, and clonal diversity was possibly underestimated. Spike-specific TCR breadth and depth went up after people got two AZD1222 doses. The repertoires were collected only after the peak T cell response.

This CDR3 contains 15 residues. Germline-derived CDR1 and CDR2 are LNHDA and SQIVND (reference sequence). V dropped 5 bases and J dropped 4; count of bases not matched to a gene: 7. This table comes from immunoSEQ multiplex PCR, and its TCRdb copy is limited to in-frame clones, with some not included. The sample consists of about 120,000 clones, around nine tenths of them appearing once. The J gene is TRBJ1-5, the V gene TRBV19, with 8 bases aligning to TRBD1. This TCR derives from an adult in good health. Sample: peripheral blood, taken on day 0 of AZD1222 vaccination. CDR3 amino acids: CASSDRGAINQPQHF. For the CDR3, the DNA is TGTGCCAGTAGTGACAGGGGTGCGATAAATCAGCCCCAGCATTTT.